Listed here are 21 T cell receptor beta chains from one sample, sequenced in a study of blood T cell repertoires in COVID-19. Generated by immunoSEQ multiplex PCR, the TCRdb table keeps only in-frame clones and is missing some. Here the sample spans more than 200,000 clones, about 86% being singletons. Sequencing was done on a sample of peripheral blood. These receptors were collected from a man older than 75 with acute or convalescent COVID-19.

V and J are TRBV27 and TRBJ1-2, with TRBD1 matching 7 bases. CDR3 length: 14 residues. J gave up 0 bases and V 5 bases, and 3 bases lay outside the gene matches. The V gene's germline CDR1 is MNHEY and CDR2 SMNVEV (reference sequence). For the CDR3, the DNA is TGTGCCAGCAGTATAGGGGGCGCTAACTATGGCTACACCTTC. Translated: CASSIGGANYGYTF.

V gene TRBV5-1 combines with J gene TRBJ1-2, with TRBD1 as a possible D gene (6 bases). There are 15 residues in the CDR3. Trimming took 3 bases from V and 1 from J, leaving 13 bases between them. Per germline, CDR1 SGHRS and CDR2 YFSETQ. CDR3 sequence: CASSSRQGNNYGYTF. CDR3 nucleotide sequence: TGCGCCAGCAGCTCCCGGCAGGGGAATAACTATGGCTACACCTTC.

J is TRBJ2-7 and V is TRBV6-5; TRBD1 agrees at 10 bases. V shed 5 bases, J shed 7 bases, and the junction held 11 bases outside the gene matches. The CDR3 covers 15 residues. Germline CDR1 MNHEY, CDR2 SVGAGI. The CDR3 sequence: CASSTRQGALGEQYF. The CDR3 DNA reads as TGTGCCAGCAGTACCCGACAGGGGGCTTTAGGGGAGCAGTACTTC.

The V gene is TRBV7-8, the J gene TRBJ1-1; D is perhaps TRBD1 (5 bases). Between the trimmed V and J ends, which lost 4 bases and 1 base, there was a span of 16 bases. The CDR3 loop spans 16 amino acids. The germline V gene encodes CDR1 SGHVS and CDR2 FQNEAQ. CDR3 sequence: CASSSFLGQQNTEAFF. CDR3 DNA: TGTGCCAGCAGCTCCTTCTTGGGGCAGCAGAACACTGAAGCTTTCTTT.

The chain employs TRBV7-6 and TRBJ2-3; 9 nucleotides match TRBD2. The CDR3 runs 15 residues. J was trimmed by 1 base and V by 5 bases; bases with no gene match: 4. CDR1 and CDR2 (germline): SGHVS, FNYEAQ. The CDR3 DNA reads as TGTGCCAGCAGCACACAGCGGGAGGGCACAGATACGCAGTATTTT. It encodes CASSTQREGTDTQYF.

V and J are TRBV5-4 and TRBJ1-2; 9 nucleotides agree with TRBD1. With 6 bases clipped from V and 1 base from J, the junction kept 7 bases outside the gene matches. The CDR3 length is 15 residues. Germline loops: CDR1 SGHNT, CDR2 YYREEE (reference sequence). The CDR3 loop is CASTYGQGHNYGYTF. In DNA form, the CDR3 reads TGTGCCAGCACCTATGGACAGGGGCATAACTATGGCTACACCTTC.

V and J are TRBV4-2 and TRBJ1-1; no firm D call. The CDR3 totals 16 residues. Germline loops: CDR1 LGHNA, CDR2 YNFKEQ. Trimming removed 0 bases at V and 8 bases at J, with 19 bases between. The chain's CDR3 is CASSQDRGGPRSEAFF. The DNA for the CDR3 is TGTGCCAGCAGCCAAGACCGGGGAGGACCCCGGAGCGAAGCTTTCTTT.

The chain joins TRBV12-5 to TRBJ2-3, with 8 bases that match TRBD1. Germline lookup yields CDR1 LGHNT and CDR2 FRNRAP. The CDR3 loop spans 16 amino acids. V dropped 4 bases and J dropped 5; count of bases not matched to a gene: 11. CDR3 in DNA: TGTGCTAGTGGTTCGAACCCGACAGGGGTAAAAGATACGCAGTATTTT. Amino acids: CASGSNPTGVKDTQYF.

The sample holds one count of this clone. This chain uses TRBV19 with TRBJ2-3; TRBD2 might be the D (7 bases). This CDR3 spans 15 amino acids. Per the germline V gene, CDR1 is LNHDA and CDR2 is SQIVND (reference sequence). The ends were cut back, 6 bases at V and 4 bases at J, with 17 bases in the middle. The CDR3 coding sequence is TGTGCCAGTAGCCTGTTGGGGGGGCGGTCAGATACGCAGTATTTT. Protein: CASSLLGGRSDTQYF.

The chain couples TRBV18 to TRBJ2-2; TRBD1 is a possible D gene (6 bases). The germline V gene encodes CDR1 KGHSH and CDR2 LQKENI. The CDR3 is made up of 17 amino acids. V lost 2 bases and J 5 bases, leaving 18 bases between the germline ends. The CDR3 coding sequence is TGTGCCAGCTCACCAAGGTGGACAGTCAAAACTACCGGGGAGCTGTTTTTT. Amino acid sequence: CASSPRWTVKTTGELFF.

This clone has just one count. The V call is TRBV5-1, the J call TRBJ2-3; 10 nucleotides match TRBD2. CDR1 is SGHRS, CDR2 YFSETQ, per germline. J lost 5 bases, V lost 4 bases, and 10 bases had no gene match. This CDR3 spans 16 amino acids. The CDR3 loop is CASSRSGGHTGDTQYF. The CDR3 bases are TGCGCCAGCAGCCGTAGCGGGGGGCACACTGGAGATACGCAGTATTTT.

This chain joins TRBV11-2 and TRBJ2-2; no firm D call. The CDR3 has 15 amino acids. Looked up from germline, CDR1 is SGHAT and CDR2 is FQNNGV. Trimming took 1 base from V and 4 from J, leaving 10 bases between them. CDR3 sequence (DNA): TGTGCCAGCAGCTTAGTGCTCGCGGTCACCGGGGAGCTGTTTTTT. It is translated as CASSLVLAVTGELFF.

CDR3 sequence (DNA): TGTGCCAGCAGATTCACAGGGCCCGTAAATGAAAAACTGTTTTTT. Translation: CASRFTGPVNEKLFF. This chain uses TRBV2 with TRBJ1-4; D is possibly TRBD1 (6 bases). The CDR3 has 15 amino acids. V dropped 6 bases and J dropped 5 bases, with 16 bases sitting between them. CDR1 and CDR2 from the germline V gene are SNHLY and FYNNEI.

The V call is TRBV6-2 or TRBV6-3, the J call TRBJ1-3, with D maybe TRBD1 (5 bases). Trimming removed 0 bases from V and 0 bases from J, with 9 bases in between. CDR1 and CDR2 (germline): MNHEY, SVGEGT. CDR3 length equals 16 residues. The CDR3 bases are TGTGCCAGCAGTTACTCGTGGGGCAGCTCTGGAAACACCATATATTTT. Protein sequence: CASSYSWGSSGNTIYF.

This sequence joins TRBV19 and TRBJ1-1; possibly TRBD1 for D (6 bases). CDR3 size: 15 residues. CDR1 and CDR2 (germline): LNHDA, SQIVND (reference sequence). Between the trimmed V and J ends, which lost 5 bases and 4 bases, there was a span of 17 bases. The CDR3 loop reads CASSVQTGHLTEAFF. The DNA of the CDR3 is TGTGCCAGTAGTGTTCAGACAGGACATCTCACTGAAGCTTTCTTT. The full variable domain, completed using reference TRBV19 and TRBJ1-1, is DGGITQSPKYLFRKEGQNVTLSCEQNLNHDAMYWYRQDPGQGLRLIYYSQIVNDFQKGDIAEGYSVSREKKESFPLTVTSAQKNPTAFYLCASSVQTGHLTEAFFGQGTRLTVV.

The V call is TRBV4-1, the J call TRBJ1-2; TRBD1 matches 7 bases. Germline trimming cut 1 base from V and 7 bases from J; bases unmatched to any gene: 6. CDR1 is MGHRA, CDR2 YSYEKL, per germline. This CDR3 spans 14 amino acids. CDR3: CASSQGGGAGGYTF. The CDR3 DNA follows: TGCGCCAGCAGCCAAGGAGGGGGCGCGGGTGGCTACACCTTC.

V is TRBV28 and J is TRBJ1-2; tentatively, D is TRBD1 (6 bases). The germline V gene has CDR1 MDHEN and CDR2 SYDVKM. The CDR3 has 16 residues. The ends were cut back, 6 bases at V and 0 bases at J, with 17 bases in the middle. CDR3 sequence: CASSHPSGTTNYGYTF. CDR3 bases: TGTGCCAGCAGCCACCCCTCGGGGACAACTAACTATGGCTACACCTTC.

V usage is TRBV6-5 and J usage is TRBJ1-2; perhaps TRBD1 as D (6 bases). V was pared by 5 bases and J by 2 bases, with 9 bases between. CDR1 and CDR2 (germline): MNHEY, SVGAGI. The CDR3 sequence is 13 residues long. CDR3 coding DNA: TGTGCCAGCAGTCAGCAGGGGAACTATGGCTACACCTTC. It translates to CASSQQGNYGYTF.

This clone was counted once. The rearrangement links TRBV19 to TRBJ2-2; TRBD1 is a possible D gene (6 bases). CDR3 length: 15 residues. V lost 4 bases, J lost 4 bases, and 13 bases lay in between. Germline V gene data show CDR1 as LNHDA and CDR2 as SQIVND (reference sequence). Written as DNA, the CDR3 is TGTGCCAGTAGTACCTCAGGGGCGCTCACCGGGGAGCTGTTTTTT. Its translation: CASSTSGALTGELFF.

V gene TRBV4-2 combines with J gene TRBJ2-1; 7 bases fit TRBD2. With V trimmed by 5 bases and J by 6 bases, 10 bases remained unmatched. Looked up from germline, CDR1 is LGHNA and CDR2 is YNFKEQ. The CDR3 is 15 residues long. The CDR3, as DNA: TGTGCCAGCAGCAGCCCCGGGACTACCTTCAATGAGCAGTTCTTC. Protein sequence: CASSSPGTTFNEQFF.

V and J are TRBV5-1 and TRBJ2-7, with D unclear. The length of the CDR3 is 13 residues. Germline assignment: CDR1 SGHRS and CDR2 YFSETQ. V gave up 0 bases and J gave up 7 bases, with 11 bases separating them. CDR3 residues: CASSLERFGEQYF. CDR3 nucleotides: TGCGCCAGCAGCTTGGAGAGGTTCGGGGAGCAGTACTTC.